This record covers a single TCR beta chain. Measured with immunoSEQ multiplex PCR; TCRdb has only the in-frame clones, and not every one. The sample consists of more than 850,000 clones, about 84% of them appearing once. This entry belongs to a study of shared clonotypes between healthy human individuals. The J segment lost 6 bases and the V segment lost 6 bases, leaving 9 bases of the junction unmatched. Germline lookup yields CDR1 SNHLY and CDR2 FYNNEI. The CDR3 has 14 amino acids. The rearrangement links TRBV2 to TRBJ2-5; 8 nucleotides line up with TRBD1. The specimen sequenced was memory CD4+ T cells from PBMCs. Specified subset: CD45RA-negative fraction. The sequence derives from a man younger than 35 in good health. Some clones in this sample may be carry-over from other donors' samples. This CDR3 is CASRTGTGGQTQYF. The DNA of the CDR3 is TGTGCCAGCAGGACCGGGACAGGCGGTCAGACCCAGTACTTC.